A single sample is the source of the 6 T cell receptor beta chains below, sequenced in a study of cytomegalovirus exposure and HLA in healthy donors. Measured with immunoSEQ multiplex PCR; TCRdb has only the in-frame clones, and not every one. Of 120,000 to 150,000 clones listed, 70% to 90% are singletons. Material for sequencing was PBMCs. Receptors were obtained from a woman between 18 and 30 years old in good health and CMV-seropositive.

This chain uses TRBV2 with TRBJ2-7; 7 bases match TRBD2. Germline V gene sequence: CDR1 SNHLY, CDR2 FYNNEI. This CDR3 comprises 18 residues. Trimming cost V 4 bases and J 2 bases; bases outside gene matches: 17. The CDR3: CASSVGREWGSVTYEQYF. CDR3 DNA sequence: TGTGCCAGCAGTGTAGGGAGGGAATGGGGGAGCGTAACCTACGAGCAGTACTTC.

This clone showed up just a few times. The rearrangement uses TRBV6-5 and TRBJ1-3; D gene ambiguous. The germline gives CDR1 MNHEY, CDR2 SVGAGI. The CDR3 contains 15 residues. V lost 6 bases and J 0 bases, leaving 12 bases between the germline ends. CDR3: CASRRSEHSGNTIYF. The CDR3 nucleotides read TGTGCCAGCAGACGTTCCGAACACTCTGGAAACACCATATATTTT.

The chain uses TRBV19 and TRBJ2-1; maybe TRBD1 (6 bases). The V gene's germline CDR1 is LNHDA and CDR2 SQIVND (reference sequence). The CDR3 spans 12 residues. Trimming took 10 bases from V and 9 from J, leaving 16 bases between them. CDR3 protein: CATPGTRGEQFF. In DNA form, the CDR3 reads TGTGCCACCCCAGGGACCAGGGGTGAGCAGTTCTTC. Looking up the rest from reference TRBV19 and TRBJ2-1 gives the full variable domain: DGGITQSPKYLFRKEGQNVTLSCEQNLNHDAMYWYRQDPGQGLRLIYYSQIVNDFQKGDIAEGYSVSREKKESFPLTVTSAQKNPTAFYLCATPGTRGEQFFGPGTRLTVL.

The table lists this clone with a few counts. The V and J genes are TRBV18 and TRBJ1-1; D gene unclear. V was clipped by 3 bases and J by 4 bases, with 9 bases between them. Germline V gives CDR1 KGHSH, CDR2 LQKENI. The CDR3 loop spans 13 amino acids. For the CDR3, the DNA is TGTGCCAGCTCACCGGAGGTCGGCACTGAAGCTTTCTTT. This translates into CASSPEVGTEAFF.

The rearrangement joins TRBV28 to TRBJ2-2, with a tentative D call TRBD1 (6 bases). Germline V lookup: CDR1 MDHEN, CDR2 SYDVKM. CDR3 length: 16 amino acids. The V gene lost 3 bases and the J gene lost 0 bases, with 11 bases spanning the gap. DNA of the CDR3: TGTGCCAGCAGTTTCCACGGACAGACGAACACCGGGGAGCTGTTTTTT. It is translated as CASSFHGQTNTGELFF. The whole variable domain, remainder taken from reference TRBV28 and TRBJ2-2, is DVKVTQSSRYLVKRTGEKVFLECVQDMDHENMFWYRQDPGLGLRLIYFSYDVKMKEKGDIPEGYSVSREKKERFSLILESASTNQTSMYLCASSFHGQTNTGELFFGEGSRLTVL.

The V call is TRBV28, the J call TRBJ1-6; D is undetermined. V lost 5 bases and J lost 6, with 14 bases in between. Per the germline V gene, CDR1 is MDHEN and CDR2 is SYDVKM. The CDR3 is 15 residues long. DNA of the CDR3: TGTGCCAGCAGTAAATTGGCGGGTTTTAATTCACCCCTCCACTTT. Translated, it gives CASSKLAGFNSPLHF.